A selection of T cell receptor beta chains follows, all from one sample in a study of cytomegalovirus exposure and HLA in healthy donors. Measured with immunoSEQ multiplex PCR; TCRdb has only the in-frame clones, and not every one. The table shows fewer than 150,000 clones, with around four fifths occurring only once. The sample was PBMCs. All receptors derive from a man younger than 40 in good health. Both conserved end residues are part of each CDR3. The size of a clone is reported for some rows only, either as once, few or many, or as a class for expanded clones.

>NA|TRBV27|TRBJ2-7
CASSSGQGYEQYF
>few|TRBV5-6|TRBJ1-1
CASSFGGRAEAFF
>NA|TRBV2|TRBJ2-1
CASRKQREIYNEQFF
>NA|TRBV5-1|TRBJ1-2
CASSLQQSYGYTF
>NA|TRBV6-1|TRBJ2-7
CATSQGGYEQYF
>NA|TRBV5-6|TRBJ1-3
CASSWGTGQSGNTIYF
>NA|TRBV7-9|TRBJ2-1
CASSLETGQQFF
>NA|TRBV18|TRBJ2-2
CASSSTGRTGELFF
>NA|TRBV5-1|TRBJ1-3
CASSLGGSGNTIYF
>NA|TRBV28|TRBJ1-5
CASSLWGQGNQPQHF
>NA|TRBV28|TRBJ1-2
CASSLGLNYGYTF
>few|TRBV7-9|TRBJ1-5
CASSLGDRLQPQHF
>NA|TRBV11-2|TRBJ2-7
CASSKDPRGYEQYF
>NA|TRBV27|TRBJ1-5
CASSLQGRGFSNQPQHF
>NA|TRBV20-1|TRBJ2-7
CSATTVSEQYF
>NA|TRBV29-1|TRBJ1-2
CSVQVGQGDYGYTF
>NA|TRBV7-8|TRBJ2-1
CASRLAGASYNEQFF
>NA|TRBV6-1|TRBJ1-2
CASSFRTGSYGYTF
>NA|TRBV11-1|TRBJ2-7
CASSARTPGGATYEQYF
>once|TRBV15|TRBJ2-1
CATSREGDEQFF
>once|TRBV6-5|TRBJ2-1
CASMRNNEQFF
>NA|TRBV4-1|TRBJ2-3
CASSLRDRAQYF
>NA|TRBV12-2|TRBJ1-4
CASRLALTGEEKLFF
>once|TRBV19|TRBJ2-7
CASSILAGFSYEQYF